The T cell receptor (beta chain) described here comes from a study of Graves' ophthalmopathy and Graves' hyperthyroidism. The TCR beta CDR3 regions underwent amplification from RNA transcripts. HTBI-primed RT-PCR formed the first round, and a multiplex PCR formed the second. One entry per CDR3 protein results from TCRdb running MiXCR on the multiplex PCR reads. The sample contains 200,000 to 250,000 distinct CDR3 sequences, 29% of which appear only once. Whole-study results and caveats: Blood was where most expanded thyroid clonotypes above 0.001 frequency also turned up. Ophthalmopathy progression was predicted by the model at less than 71% sensitivity and under 75% specificity.

As regards this clonotype: As yet, its antigen is unknown. The junction differs from germline at one of its ends, possibly a read error.

The sequence derives from a middle-aged man with Graves' ophthalmopathy. Material for sequencing was peripheral blood.

CDR3 loop: CVSSPGDSNQPQHF. CDR3 DNA sequence: TGTGTCAGCTCACCAGGGGACAGCAATCAGCCCCAGCATTTT. The rearrangement uses TRBV18 and TRBJ1-5; tentative D call: TRBD1 (6 bases). This CDR3 contains 14 residues. The germline gives CDR1 KGHSH, CDR2 LQKENI.